This is a list of T cell receptor beta chains from one sample in a study of T cell repertoires in cytomegalovirus infection. Antigen specificity for these receptors is unknown. From the reads, TCRdb called clonotypes with MiXCR, one entry per CDR3 protein. The sample carries some 120,000 distinct CDR3 sequences, about 32% recorded once. Sequences were derived from CD8+ T cells from cultured PBMCs, sampled from culture after CMV antigen stimulation. These TCRs come from a human donor in good health (CMV status not recorded). Some clones in this sample may be carry-over from other donors' samples. Both conserved end residues are part of each CDR3. D genes are given only for firm matches. The size entry is marked missing in some rows and otherwise reads once, few, many or a size class.

TRBV19	few	.	TRBJ2-1	CASSQGGLLNEQFF	TGTGCCAGTTCACAGGGCGGACTGCTTAATGAGCAGTTCTTC
TRBV20-1	.	.	TRBJ1-1	CSAGGQTNTEAFF	TGCAGTGCCGGGGGACAAACGAACACTGAAGCTTTCTTT
TRBV3-1	few	.	TRBJ2-1	CASSQDLNSYNEQFF	TGTGCCAGCAGCCAAGATTTGAACAGCTACAATGAGCAGTTCTTC
TRBV11-2	.	TRBD1	TRBJ1-2	CASSPIGTVVYGYTF	TGTGCCAGCAGCCCCATTGGGACAGTCGTATATGGCTACACCTTC
TRBV6-2/TRBV6-3	many	.	TRBJ1-1	CASSAREETEAFF	TGTGCCAGCAGTGCCAGGGAGGAGACTGAAGCTTTCTTT
TRBV10-3	few	.	TRBJ2-3	CAISDGQGGTDTQYF	TGTGCCATCAGTGACGGTCAGGGAGGCACAGATACGCAGTATTTT
TRBV7-2	.	TRBD1	TRBJ2-2	CASSLETGGTTGELFF	TGTGCCAGCAGCTTAGAGACAGGGGGCACAACCGGGGAGCTGTTTTTT
TRBV6-1	many	.	TRBJ2-6	CASSEDGSGANVLTF	TGTGCCAGCAGTGAAGATGGGTCTGGGGCCAACGTCCTGACTTTC
TRBV28	.	.	TRBJ1-2	CASSPGGVYGYTF	TGTGCCAGCAGCCCTGGTGGGGTCTATGGCTACACCTTC
TRBV4-1	.	.	TRBJ1-2	CASSQEVSDNYGYTF	TGCGCCAGCAGCCAAGAAGTATCAGATAACTATGGCTACACCTTC
TRBV2	few	TRBD2	TRBJ2-3	CAKQMLPGGDTQYF	TGTGCAAAGCAGATGCTCCCGGGGGGAGATACGCAGTATTTT
TRBV7-9	few	.	TRBJ2-3	CASSPRGIGLGTDTQYF	TGTGCCAGCAGCCCCCGAGGTATAGGGCTTGGCACAGATACGCAGTATTTT
TRBV20-1	.	.	TRBJ2-4	CSARAGSDIQYF	TGCAGTGCTAGAGCAGGGTCGGACATTCAGTACTTC
TRBV6-2/TRBV6-3	.	.	TRBJ2-5	CASRTDGQETQYF	TGTGCCAGTCGGACGGATGGTCAAGAGACCCAGTACTTC
TRBV4-2	few	TRBD2	TRBJ2-3	CASSPHGSGGLTDTQYF	TGTGCCAGCAGCCCCCATGGGAGCGGGGGGCTGACAGATACGCAGTATTTT
TRBV19	once	.	TRBJ2-5	CATSRGPQETQYF	TGTGCCACGTCCCGGGGCCCCCAAGAGACCCAGTACTTC
TRBV6-1	few	TRBD1	TRBJ2-2	CASSSGTGDTGELFF	TGTGCCAGCAGTTCCGGGACAGGGGACACCGGGGAGCTGTTTTTT
TRBV29-1	.	.	TRBJ1-1	CSVPQGELNTEAFF	TGCAGCGTCCCGCAGGGAGAGCTTAACACTGAAGCTTTCTTT
TRBV7-6	few	TRBD2	TRBJ2-1	CASSDSGGAGEQFF	TGTGCCAGCAGCGATAGCGGGGGGGCCGGTGAGCAGTTCTTC
TRBV10-3	once	.	TRBJ2-7	CAIRNFGRDDEQYF	TGTGCCATCAGAAACTTTGGCCGGGACGACGAGCAGTACTTC
TRBV5-5	.	.	TRBJ1-6	CASSLEVGSSYNSPLHF	TGTGCCAGCAGCTTGGAGGTAGGGTCCTCCTATAATTCACCCCTCCACTTT
TRBV12-3/TRBV12-4	once	.	TRBJ2-2	CAFSGGTGELFF	TGTGCCTTCTCTGGCGGGACCGGGGAGCTGTTTTTT
TRBV11-2	.	TRBD1	TRBJ1-1	CASSLGITGGRINTEAFF	TGTGCCAGCAGCTTAGGAATCACAGGGGGTCGAATTAACACTGAAGCTTTCTTT
TRBV5-6	.	.	TRBJ2-3	CASSLGIAAYF	TGTGCCAGCAGCTTGGGGATAGCGGCGTATTTT
TRBV6-5	few	TRBD1	TRBJ1-2	CASRPGQENYGYTF	TGTGCCAGCAGGCCGGGACAGGAGAACTATGGCTACACCTTC
TRBV12-3/TRBV12-4	.	.	TRBJ2-7	CASSPHDLNRDYEQYF	TGTGCCAGCAGTCCGCACGATCTTAACAGAGACTACGAGCAGTACTTC
TRBV5-1	.	TRBD2	TRBJ2-5	CASSFGTSGGNQETQYF	TGCGCCAGCAGCTTCGGGACTAGCGGGGGGAACCAAGAGACCCAGTACTTC
TRBV27	.	.	TRBJ2-3	CASSLYPQGSTDTQYF	TGTGCCAGCAGTTTATACCCCCAGGGCAGCACAGATACGCAGTATTTT
TRBV19	.	.	TRBJ2-5	CASSIDEETQYF	TGTGCCAGTAGTATAGACGAAGAGACCCAGTACTTC
TRBV29-1	few	TRBD1	TRBJ2-5	CSVEDLIRDSEPQETQYF	TGCAGCGTTGAAGATCTTATTCGGGACAGCGAACCCCAAGAGACCCAGTACTTC
TRBV7-2	many	.	TRBJ2-5	CASSSLGWETQYF	TGTGCCAGCAGCTCGCTCGGGTGGGAGACCCAGTACTTC
TRBV4-2	.	.	TRBJ2-7	CASSQGRTEQYF	TGTGCCAGCAGCCAAGGGCGAACAGAGCAGTACTTC
TRBV19	few	.	TRBJ1-2	CASSADPSSGYTF	TGTGCCAGTAGCGCTGACCCTTCGTCCGGCTACACCTTC
TRBV7-2	many	TRBD1	TRBJ1-2	CASSPQGTGGDWLDYGYTF	TGTGCCAGCAGCCCCCAGGGGACAGGGGGCGATTGGTTGGACTATGGCTACACCTTC
TRBV2	few	.	TRBJ2-5	CATQDSLQETQYF	TGTGCCACCCAGGACAGTCTTCAAGAGACCCAGTACTTC
TRBV5-4	.	TRBD1	TRBJ1-5	CASSLQGVNQPQHF	TGTGCCAGCAGCCTGCAGGGGGTCAATCAGCCCCAGCATTTT
TRBV6-6	.	TRBD1	TRBJ1-5	CASSTIPGGKGNQPQHF	TGTGCCAGCAGTACGATCCCAGGGGGAAAAGGCAATCAGCCCCAGCATTTT
TRBV12-3/TRBV12-4	.	.	TRBJ2-7	CASSLAGVPTYEQYF	TGTGCCAGCAGTTTAGCGGGGGTTCCAACCTACGAGCAGTACTTC
TRBV9	.	TRBD1	TRBJ2-7	CASSPGQVSYEQYF	TGTGCCAGCAGCCCCGGACAGGTCTCCTACGAGCAGTACTTC
TRBV6-5	.	.	TRBJ1-1	CASSYGGATEAFF	TGTGCCAGCAGTTACGGGGGGGCCACTGAAGCTTTCTTT
TRBV6-1	many	TRBD2	TRBJ2-6	CASSGGGGSGANVLTF	TGTGCCAGCAGTGGTGGCGGGGGCTCTGGGGCCAACGTCCTGACTTTC
TRBV28	few	.	TRBJ1-2	CASSLREAGSGGYTF	TGTGCCAGCAGTTTACGGGAGGCCGGATCGGGGGGCTACACCTTC
TRBV7-2	few	TRBD1	TRBJ2-7	CASSLGGPGQGEQYF	TGTGCCAGCAGCTTAGGGGGTCCGGGACAGGGCGAGCAGTACTTC
TRBV4-3	.	TRBD2	TRBJ2-5	CASRKAGEETQYF	TGCGCCAGCAGGAAAGCGGGGGAAGAGACCCAGTACTTC
TRBV28	few	.	TRBJ2-7	CASTDRQTYEQYF	TGTGCCAGCACAGACAGGCAGACCTACGAGCAGTACTTC
TRBV20-1	.	.	TRBJ1-1	CSARGPGANTEAFF	TGCAGTGCTAGAGGTCCGGGAGCGAACACTGAAGCTTTCTTT
TRBV14	.	TRBD1	TRBJ2-1	CASSQRTGSYNEQFF	TGTGCCAGCAGCCAACGGACAGGCTCCTACAATGAGCAGTTCTTC
TRBV7-8	.	TRBD1	TRBJ1-5	CASSLDRGEYSNQPQHF	TGTGCCAGCAGCTTGGACAGGGGCGAATATAGCAATCAGCCCCAGCATTTT
TRBV9	.	.	TRBJ2-7	CASSVGGGGDEQYF	TGTGCCAGCAGCGTAGGTGGGGGAGGTGACGAGCAGTACTTC
TRBV4-3	.	.	TRBJ1-4	CASSQDKEGRKLFF	TGCGCCAGCAGCCAAGATAAGGAGGGACGCAAACTGTTTTTT
TRBV7-9	few	TRBD1	TRBJ2-7	CASAGTAYYEQYF	TGTGCCAGCGCCGGGACAGCTTACTACGAGCAGTACTTC
TRBV12-3/TRBV12-4	.	TRBD1	TRBJ2-5	CASSLGQGAGETQYF	TGTGCCAGCAGTTTGGGACAGGGGGCCGGAGAGACCCAGTACTTC
TRBV7-9	.	TRBD1	TRBJ2-1	CASTTGGNNEQFF	TGTGCCAGCACGACAGGGGGTAACAATGAGCAGTTCTTC
TRBV27	.	.	TRBJ2-5	CASSPHTNQETQYF	TGTGCCAGCAGTCCCCACACCAACCAAGAGACCCAGTACTTC
TRBV7-2	.	TRBD2	TRBJ2-7	CASSLLGLAGNYEQYF	TGTGCCAGCAGCCTGTTAGGACTAGCGGGGAACTACGAGCAGTACTTC